The next 17 T cell receptor beta chains were all read from a single sample in a study of T cell repertoires in cytomegalovirus infection. These receptors have no identified antigens. TCRdb itself ran the reads through MiXCR, one entry per CDR3 protein. This table has approximately 1,000,000 distinct CDR3 sequences, 31% appearing once. Source: cultured CD8+ T cells from PBMCs, taken from culture after CMV antigen stimulation. Every receptor here comes from a human donor in good health (CMV status not recorded). Some clones in this sample may be carry-over from other donors' samples.

This chain links TRBV10-3 with TRBJ1-5; 7 bases agree with TRBD1. The V gene end was trimmed by 0 bases and the J gene end by 6 bases; junction bases not matched to a gene: 8. The CDR3 totals 16 residues. From germline, CDR1 is ENHRY and CDR2 SYGVKD. The CDR3 reads CAISESWQGVGQPQHF. The CDR3 DNA follows: TGTGCCATCAGTGAGTCGTGGCAGGGGGTAGGTCAGCCCCAGCATTTT.

Turning to this clonotype: This sequence may be a read error, since a much larger clone differs from it by one base. The J gene is TRBJ2-3, the V gene TRBV12-3 or TRBV12-4; no clear D. V was pared by 5 bases and J by 10 bases, with 13 bases between. The CDR3 is made up of 12 amino acids. CDR3 residues: CASSPRPDAQYF. CDR3 in DNA: TGTGCCAGCAGTCCGAGACCTGATGCGCAGTATTTT.

Written as DNA, the CDR3 is TGTGCCATCAGTCCTAACAAGAACACTGAAGCTTTCTTT. It translates to CAISPNKNTEAFF. The gene calls are TRBV10-3 and TRBJ1-1, with D hard to call. V was cut by 5 bases and J by 1 base, with 8 bases left in between. The CDR3 is 13 residues long. Per the germline V gene, CDR1 is ENHRY and CDR2 is SYGVKD.

This clonotype was seen more than once but under ten times. The chain combines TRBV29-1 with TRBJ2-3; D is unresolved. Germline-derived CDR1 and CDR2 are SQVTM and ANQGSEA. The CDR3 extends over 16 amino acids. V was clipped by 3 bases and J by 4 bases, with 20 bases between them. CDR3 bases: TGCAGCGTTGATAACCTCGATATCGTCTCTCCAGATACGCAGTATTTT. Translating gives CSVDNLDIVSPDTQYF.

The chain uses TRBV19 and TRBJ1-5; maybe TRBD1 (6 bases). Germline lookup yields CDR1 LNHDA and CDR2 SQIVND (reference sequence). V dropped 7 bases and J dropped 0 bases, with 13 bases sitting between them. The CDR3 loop spans 15 amino acids. The CDR3 sequence is CASKEGQYSNQPQHF. CDR3 coding DNA: TGTGCCAGTAAGGAAGGACAGTATAGCAATCAGCCCCAGCATTTT.

The rearrangement uses TRBV12-3 or TRBV12-4 and TRBJ1-6; a possible D gene is TRBD1 (5 bases). Trimming took 4 bases from V and 8 from J, leaving 15 bases between them. The CDR3 runs to 15 residues. CDR3 bases: TGTGCCAGCAGTTCCCTCGTAAGGGGTGATTCACCCCTCCACTTT. It codes for CASSSLVRGDSPLHF.

The chain uses TRBV7-2 and TRBJ1-2; 8 nucleotides align to TRBD1. Germline CDR1 and CDR2: SGHTA and FQGNSA. With 3 bases clipped from V and 0 bases from J, the junction kept 6 bases outside the gene matches. The CDR3 consists of 16 residues. The CDR3 nucleotides read TGTGCCAGCAGCTTGGACAGGGTAACTACTAACTATGGCTACACCTTC. As protein: CASSLDRVTTNYGYTF.

The chain couples TRBV6-6 to TRBJ1-2; tentative D call: TRBD1 (6 bases). Looked up from germline, CDR1 is MNHNY and CDR2 is SVGAGI (reference sequence). Trimming removed 6 bases from V and 8 bases from J, with 19 bases in between. This CDR3 is built from 14 residues. The CDR3 loop reads CASRAQGLRDGYTF. The CDR3 DNA sequence: TGTGCCAGCAGAGCACAGGGTTTAAGGGACGGCTACACCTTC.

In this sample, this clonotype turned up many times. The V gene is TRBV7-6, the J gene TRBJ2-7, with unresolved D. Trimming took 5 bases from V and 6 from J, leaving 14 bases between them. CDR1 is SGHVS and CDR2 is FNYEAQ in the germline V gene. The CDR3 has 13 amino acids. CDR3 nucleotide sequence: TGTGCCAGCAGCCGATCCTCGGGCGGCGAGCAGTACGTC. Translated, it gives CASSRSSGGEQYV.

This clonotype was observed at least ten times. The J gene is TRBJ2-5, the V gene TRBV7-2; D gene ambiguous. This CDR3 spans 14 amino acids. The germline gives CDR1 SGHTA, CDR2 FQGNSA. V lost 5 bases to trimming and J lost 5 bases, with 15 bases between them. The CDR3 DNA sequence: TGTGCCAGCAGCGCTGAGGCCCCGAGGGAGACCCAGTACTTC. It codes for CASSAEAPRETQYF. The whole variable domain, remainder taken from reference TRBV7-2 and TRBJ2-5, is GAGVSQSPSNKVTEKGKDVELRCDPISGHTALYWYRQSLGQGLEFLIYFQGNSAPDKSGLPSDRFSAERTGGSVSTLTIQRTQQEDSAVYLCASSAEAPRETQYFGPGTRLLVL.

The rearrangement links TRBV6-5 to TRBJ2-2; 8 positions match TRBD1. The V segment lost 0 bases and the J segment 7 bases; nucleotides outside the gene matches: 7. CDR1 is MNHEY, CDR2 SVGAGI, per germline. This CDR3 has 16 residues. CDR3: CASSYSTARGLGELFF. Here the CDR3 DNA reads TGTGCCAGCAGTTACTCGACGGCCAGGGGGCTCGGGGAGCTGTTTTTT.

V and J are TRBV15 and TRBJ2-3; 10 positions agree with TRBD2. The CDR3 spans 16 residues. The V gene end was trimmed by 0 bases and the J gene end by 3 bases; junction bases not matched to a gene: 3. CDR1 LNHNV and CDR2 YYDKDF come from the germline V gene (reference sequence). The CDR3 DNA reads as TGTGCCACCAGCAGAGATCAACTAGCGGGGACAGATACGCAGTATTTT. Its protein is CATSRDQLAGTDTQYF.

In this sample, this clonotype turned up a few times. This chain joins TRBV11-2 and TRBJ1-1, with 9 nucleotides matching TRBD1. The CDR3 runs 14 residues. Germline V gene lookup returns CDR1 SGHAT and CDR2 FQNNGV. The V segment lost 4 bases and the J segment 7 bases; nucleotides outside the gene matches: 7. The CDR3 region has the DNA TGTGCCAGCAGCTCCGTCCCGGGACAGGGTGAAGCTTTCTTT. Translated: CASSSVPGQGEAFF.

The rearrangement joins TRBV6-5 to TRBJ2-6; D possibly uses TRBD1 or TRBD2 (6 bases each). Trimming stripped 7 bases from V and 4 bases from J, with 11 bases between. Per germline, CDR1 MNHEY and CDR2 SVGAGI. The CDR3 covers 14 residues. The CDR3 region has the DNA TGTGCCAGCAATAGGGGGGCGGGGGCCAACGTCCTGACTTTC. Translated: CASNRGAGANVLTF.

This clonotype was observed many times. This chain links TRBV7-2 with TRBJ2-5, with TRBD1 matching over 7 bases. V shed 4 bases, J shed 4 bases, and the junction held 12 bases outside the gene matches. This CDR3 region has 16 residues. Germline CDR1 reads SGHTA; CDR2 reads FQGNSA. The CDR3: CASSSGQAKGRETQYF. In nucleotides, the CDR3 is TGTGCCAGCAGCTCCGGACAGGCCAAGGGCAGAGAGACCCAGTACTTC. Variable domain in full (rest from reference TRBV7-2 and TRBJ2-5): GAGVSQSPSNKVTEKGKDVELRCDPISGHTALYWYRQSLGQGLEFLIYFQGNSAPDKSGLPSDRFSAERTGGSVSTLTIQRTQQEDSAVYLCASSSGQAKGRETQYFGPGTRLLVL.

A remark on this clonotype: The junction shows a germline mismatch at one end, possibly a read error. The V gene is TRBV7-7, the J gene TRBJ2-2; the D gene could be TRBD1 or TRBD2 (5 bases each). The CDR3 totals 17 residues. Germline loops: CDR1 SSHAT, CDR2 FNYEAQ (reference sequence). The CDR3 protein is CASSLASGRGSTGELFF. In DNA, the CDR3 is TGTGCTAGCAGCTTAGCGTCGGGAAGGGGAAGCACCGGGGAGCTGTTTTTT.

This clonotype was found a few times. V and J are TRBV6-1 and TRBJ2-5, with TRBD2 identical over 8 bases. The germline gives CDR1 MNHNS, CDR2 SASEGT. The CDR3 has 13 amino acids. The junction had 3 bases not matched to a gene; V was cut back by 5 bases and J by 4 bases. CDR3 sequence: CASSPTSGETQYF. The DNA of the CDR3 is TGTGCCAGCAGTCCCACTAGCGGAGAGACCCAGTACTTC.